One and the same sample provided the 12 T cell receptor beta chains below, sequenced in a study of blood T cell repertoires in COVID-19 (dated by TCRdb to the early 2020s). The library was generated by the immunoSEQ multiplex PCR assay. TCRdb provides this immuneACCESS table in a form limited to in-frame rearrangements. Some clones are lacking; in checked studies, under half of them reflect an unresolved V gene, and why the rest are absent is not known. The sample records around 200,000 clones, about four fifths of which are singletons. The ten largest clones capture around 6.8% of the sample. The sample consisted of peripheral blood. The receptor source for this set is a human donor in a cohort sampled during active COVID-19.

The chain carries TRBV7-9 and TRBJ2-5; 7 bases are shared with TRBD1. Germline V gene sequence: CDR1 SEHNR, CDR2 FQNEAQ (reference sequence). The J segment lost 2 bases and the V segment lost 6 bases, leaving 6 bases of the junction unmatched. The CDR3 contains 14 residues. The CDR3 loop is CASSHQTGQETQYF. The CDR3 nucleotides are TGTGCCAGCAGTCACCAGACAGGGCAAGAGACCCAGTACTTC.

CDR3 nucleotides: TGTGCCAGCAGCCAAGTTTTCAGGGACAGGTTGGGCCACGAGCAGTACTTC. It yields the protein CASSQVFRDRLGHEQYF. The rearrangement joins TRBV3-1 (or the pseudogene TRBV3-2) to TRBJ2-7, with TRBD1 identical over 8 bases. V lost 1 base and J lost 5; bases outside the gene matches: 13. Germline-derived CDR1 and CDR2 are LGHDT and YNNKEL (reference sequence). This CDR3 comprises 17 residues.

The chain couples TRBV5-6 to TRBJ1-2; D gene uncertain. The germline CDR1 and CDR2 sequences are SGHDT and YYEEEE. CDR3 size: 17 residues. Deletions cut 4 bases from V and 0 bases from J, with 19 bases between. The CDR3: CASSPPAGNFPNYGYTF. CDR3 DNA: TGTGCCAGCAGCCCCCCGGCGGGGAATTTCCCTAACTATGGCTACACCTTC. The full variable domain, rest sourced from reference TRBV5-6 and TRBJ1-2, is DAGVTQSPTHLIKTRGQQVTLRCSPKSGHDTVSWYQQALGQGPQFIFQYYEEEERQRGNFPDRFSGHQFPNYSSELNVNALLLGDSALYLCASSPPAGNFPNYGYTFGSGTRLTVV.

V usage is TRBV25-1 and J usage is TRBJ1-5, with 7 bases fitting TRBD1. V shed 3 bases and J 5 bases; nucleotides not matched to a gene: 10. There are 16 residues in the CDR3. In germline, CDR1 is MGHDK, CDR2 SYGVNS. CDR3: CASSEAPGQLDQPQHF. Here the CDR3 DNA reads TGTGCCAGCAGTGAGGCCCCGGGACAGCTAGATCAGCCCCAGCATTTT.

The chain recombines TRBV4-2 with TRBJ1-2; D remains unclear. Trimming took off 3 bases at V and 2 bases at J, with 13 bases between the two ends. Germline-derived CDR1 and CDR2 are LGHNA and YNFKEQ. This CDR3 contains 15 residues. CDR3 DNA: TGTGCCAGCAGCCACGGAGGACCGTCGAACTATGGCTACACCTTC. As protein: CASSHGGPSNYGYTF.

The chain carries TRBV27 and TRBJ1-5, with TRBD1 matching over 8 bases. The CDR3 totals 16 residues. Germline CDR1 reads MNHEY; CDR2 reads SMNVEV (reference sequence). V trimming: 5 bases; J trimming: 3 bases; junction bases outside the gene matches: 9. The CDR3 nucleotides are TGTGCCAGCAGTCCGAGGACAGGGCCGGCCAATCAGCCCCAGCATTTT. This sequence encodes CASSPRTGPANQPQHF.

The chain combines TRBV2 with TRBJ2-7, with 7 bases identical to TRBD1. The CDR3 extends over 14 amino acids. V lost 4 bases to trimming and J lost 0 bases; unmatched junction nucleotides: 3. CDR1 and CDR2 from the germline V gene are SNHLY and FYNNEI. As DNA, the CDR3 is TGTGCCAGCAGTGTGGACAGGAGCTCCTACGAGCAGTACTTC. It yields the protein CASSVDRSSYEQYF. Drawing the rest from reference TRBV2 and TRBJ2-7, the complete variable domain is EPEVTQTPSHQVTQMGQEVILRCVPISNHLYFYWYRQILGQKVEFLVSFYNNEISEKSEIFDDQFSVERPDGSNFTLKIRSTKLEDSAMYFCASSVDRSSYEQYFGPGTRLTVT.

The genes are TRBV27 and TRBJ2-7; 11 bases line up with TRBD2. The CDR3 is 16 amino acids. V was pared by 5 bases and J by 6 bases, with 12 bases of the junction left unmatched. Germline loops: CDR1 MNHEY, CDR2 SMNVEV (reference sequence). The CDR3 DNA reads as TGTGCCAGCAGTCCCGATAGCGGGGGGGCCTTAGGCGAGCAGTACTTC. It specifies CASSPDSGGALGEQYF.

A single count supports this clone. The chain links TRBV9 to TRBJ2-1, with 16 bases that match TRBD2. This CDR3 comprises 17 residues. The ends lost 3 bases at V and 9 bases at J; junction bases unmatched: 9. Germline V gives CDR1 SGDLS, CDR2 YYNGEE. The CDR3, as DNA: TGTGCCAGCAGCGCAAAGCCGGGACTAGCGGGGGGGATTGAGCAGTTCTTC. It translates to CASSAKPGLAGGIEQFF.

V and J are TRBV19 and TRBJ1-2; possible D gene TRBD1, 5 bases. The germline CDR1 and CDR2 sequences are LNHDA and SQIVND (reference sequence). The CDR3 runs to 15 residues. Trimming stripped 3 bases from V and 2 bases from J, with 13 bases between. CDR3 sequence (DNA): TGTGCCAGTAGTATCTTTTTGGACACCAACTATGGCTACACCTTC. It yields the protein CASSIFLDTNYGYTF.

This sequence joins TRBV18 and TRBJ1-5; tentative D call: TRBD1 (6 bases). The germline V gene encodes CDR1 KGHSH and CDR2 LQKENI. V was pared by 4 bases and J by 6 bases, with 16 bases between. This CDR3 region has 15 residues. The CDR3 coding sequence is TGTGCCAGCTCACGCCAAGGGGGTCGGAGTCAGCCCCAGCATTTT. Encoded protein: CASSRQGGRSQPQHF.

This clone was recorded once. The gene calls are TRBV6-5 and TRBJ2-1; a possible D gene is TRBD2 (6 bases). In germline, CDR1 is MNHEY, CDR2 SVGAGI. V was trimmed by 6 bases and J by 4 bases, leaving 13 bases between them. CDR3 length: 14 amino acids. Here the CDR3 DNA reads TGTGCCAGCAGGGACGGGGGACTTTACAATGAGCAGTTCTTC. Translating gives CASRDGGLYNEQFF.